This T cell receptor beta chain was recorded in a study of graft-versus-host responses after intestinal transplantation. The wider study: The whole recipient group had anti-thymocyte globulin induction followed by tacrolimus and steroids for roughly three years. The study, taken as a whole, reports: Researchers found GvH clones in recipient marrow, and some showed up first in ileum or blood. Among circulating GvH clones, peak levels were associated with early post-transplant declines in HvG clones.

Labeling with CFSE marked about 200,000 responder cells, which were plated with about 200,000 irradiated, violet-dye-labeled stimulator cells. The CDR3 spans 15 residues. V was pared by 3 bases and J by 8 bases, with 17 bases between. Germline V CDR1 and CDR2: SGHNT, YYREEE (reference sequence). Here immunoSEQ multiplex PCR was the method, and the copy in TCRdb shows in-frame clones only, minus some. This sample has about 5,500 clones, with 29% found just once. Sequencing was performed on alloreactive CD4+ T cells from a mixed lymphocyte reaction culture, taken before transplantation. The sample's subset: CFSE-low proliferating T cells sorted from roughly six-day pre-transplant mixed lymphocyte reaction (GvH or HvG direction). The TCR was taken from a human patient who was an organ donor for intestinal transplantation. This chain joins TRBV5-4 and TRBJ2-2; either TRBD1 or TRBD2 may fit D (5 bases each). This chain's CDR3 is CASSYPGRGAGELFF. For the CDR3, the DNA is TGTGCCAGCAGCTATCCGGGACGAGGGGCGGGGGAGCTGTTTTTT.